This T cell receptor beta chain emerged from a study of CD8 T cells in ankylosing spondylitis. Study results and limitations: Typical of ankylosing spondylitis blood, it appeared, was a TCR beta motif of eight highly homologous variants. Some motif variants had been reported before (in reactive arthritis synovial fluid and blood). Reportedly, significant enrichment of disease-linked clones occurred in matched ankylosing spondylitis synovial fluid.

Each CDR3 protein is one row after TCRdb ran MiXCR on the 5' RACE reads. The sample records roughly 69,000 distinct CDR3 sequences, approximately 5.3% being singletons. Germline values: CDR1 GTSNPN, CDR2 SVGIG (reference sequence). V lost 0 bases to trimming and J lost 5 bases, with 9 bases between them. CDR3 length: 13 amino acids. Many counts were recorded for this clonotype. The antigen remains undetermined. The rearrangement links TRBV30 to TRBJ2-3; D perhaps matches TRBD2 (6 bases). This receptor was taken from a male donor with ankylosing spondylitis or in good health (not recorded which). Sequenced sample: blood, either unsorted or a sorted T cell fraction (not recorded which). The CDR3 DNA reads as TGTGCCTGGAGTGTACGGGAGAGAGATACGCAGTATTTT. It codes for CAWSVRERDTQYF.